This section outlines one T cell receptor beta chain sequence together with its context. Its antigen is unidentified. This sample stems from a study of metastatic and nonmetastatic thyroid tumors. Looking at the study overall: Both malignant and benign thyroid patients supplied peripheral blood and tumor or nodule tissue samples, across which the repertoires of these patients were then compared. Study conclusions and caveats: According to reports, the diversity of TCR beta was significantly higher in malignant thyroid tumors than in benign nodules, and this held in both blood and tumor samples.

Unmatched junction bases numbered 10, after V lost 0 bases and J lost 0 bases. Per the germline V gene, CDR1 is MNHEY and CDR2 is SVGEGT. The CDR3 is 19 amino acids. Patients were all untreated before their thyroid surgery. Under the authors' procedure: Variation in CDR3 across clinicopathological groups served as the basis for constructing a distant-metastasis classifier in papillary thyroid cancer. TCRdb re-analyzed the PCR reads through MiXCR. These V and J calls originate from TCRdb's pipeline instead of the authors' own analysis. The sample has 12,000 or so clones, about 33% seen once; the top ten hold more than 10%.

The chain couples TRBV6-2 or TRBV6-3 to TRBJ1-2; TRBD1 matches 10 bases. This sequence was found in a female donor with papillary thyroid cancer or a benign thyroid nodule (not recorded which). Some clones in this sample may be carry-over from other donors' samples. Sequences were obtained from tumor tissue. CDR3 sequence reads: CASSYSRGTGVGANYGYTF. The CDR3 nucleotides are TGTGCCAGCAGTTACTCGAGAGGGACAGGGGTTGGAGCTAACTATGGCTACACCTTC.